The clone carrying this T cell receptor (beta chain) was detected a few times. As yet, its antigen is unknown. V lost 5 bases, J lost 4 bases, and 7 bases stayed unmatched. This CDR3 has 16 amino acids. Germline CDR1 reads SEHNR; CDR2 reads FQNEAQ (reference sequence). This entry belongs to a study of molecular identifiers for immune sequencing clone quantification. Background on the study: Five portions were made in replicates from RNA of around 20,000 or 100,000 naive CD8 cells, and four underwent sequencing. Study observations and caveats: The study found clones above 20 RNA copies held over 99% of effector molecules and under 1% in naive cells.

One entry per CDR3 protein, called by TCRdb with MiXCR from the PCR reads. The data hold approximately 550,000 distinct CDR3 sequences, with around 23% observed a single time. CD8+CD4-CCR7+CD45RA+ cells were sorted as naive CD8 T cells. The material sequenced was naive CD8+ T cells from blood, with Jurkat cell RNA spiked in. Subset described: FACS-sorted CD8+CD4-CCR7+CD45RA+ naive T cells. The gene calls are TRBV7-9 and TRBJ2-3, with 12 positions matching TRBD2. The TCR sequence derives from a human donor in good health. Some libraries in this study had Jurkat cell RNA spiked in. The CDR3 DNA is TGTGCCAGCAGCCTATCTAGCGGGAGGGCCTCAGATACGCAGTATTTT. Residues: CASSLSSGRASDTQYF. Supplemented by reference TRBV7-9 and TRBJ2-3, the full variable domain reads DTGVSQNPRHKITKRGQNVTFRCDPISEHNRLYWYRQTLGQGPEFLTYFQNEAQLEKSRLLSDRFSAERPKGSFSTLEIQRTEQGDSAMYLCASSLSSGRASDTQYFGPGTRLTVL.